The 10 T cell receptor beta chains reported below all come from one sample, sequenced in a study of T-cell reconstitution after alpha-beta-depleted transplantation in children. A library of TCRbeta sequences, prepared with unique molecular identifiers, was generated. TCRdb reanalysed the PCR reads using MiXCR and keeps one entry per CDR3 protein. The table has approximately 170,000 distinct CDR3 sequences, 11% seen once. The source material was PBMCs, sampled before TCRalphabeta/CD19-depleted stem cell transplant. These TCRs come from a boy aged 2 to 9 with acute myeloid leukemia, due to receive a stem cell transplant.

V is TRBV18 and J is TRBJ1-5; weak D call: TRBD1 (6 bases). The length of the CDR3 is 19 residues. V lost 4 bases and J 6 bases, leaving 28 bases between the germline ends. Germline V gene data show CDR1 as KGHSH and CDR2 as LQKENI. The CDR3 sequence is CASSLRGRGRFFCGQPQHF. The CDR3 coding sequence is TGTGCCAGCTCACTCAGGGGCCGGGGGCGTTTCTTCTGTGGTCAGCCCCAGCATTTT.

This clonotype has a count of ten or more. The chain couples TRBV5-5 to TRBJ1-5, with 7 bases fitting TRBD1. J lost 4 bases, V lost 4 bases, and 14 bases had no gene match. CDR1 is SGHKS, CDR2 YYEKEE, per germline (reference sequence). The CDR3 length is 17 residues. CDR3 loop: CASSGGTGQSLNQPQHF. The CDR3 nucleotides are TGTGCCAGCAGCGGGGGCACGGGACAGAGCCTTAATCAGCCCCAGCATTTT.

Many counts were recorded for this clonotype. This chain links TRBV28 with TRBJ2-7; D is possibly TRBD2 (6 bases). The ends were cut back, 5 bases at V and 1 base at J, with 18 bases in the middle. This CDR3 has 16 amino acids. Germline V gene sequence: CDR1 MDHEN, CDR2 SYDVKM. CDR3 sequence: CASSTALTGDSYEQYF. In nucleotides, the CDR3 is TGTGCCAGCAGTACCGCCCTTACGGGAGATTCCTACGAGCAGTACTTC.

This clonotype has ten or more counts. This chain links TRBV5-1 with TRBJ2-3; 7 bases line up with TRBD2. The junction had 4 bases not matched to a gene; V was cut back by 3 bases and J by 0 bases. Germline V lookup: CDR1 SGHRS, CDR2 YFSETQ. The CDR3 loop spans 15 amino acids. The CDR3 sequence is CASSSLAASTDTQYF. The CDR3 nucleotides read TGCGCCAGCAGCTCGCTAGCGGCGAGCACAGATACGCAGTATTTT.

This clonotype was seen repeatedly, ten times or more. The chain links TRBV6-5 to TRBJ1-1; D gene ambiguous. Trimming cost V 2 bases and J 5 bases, with 15 bases left between them. Germline loops: CDR1 MNHEY, CDR2 SVGAGI. CDR3 length equals 15 residues. The CDR3 spells CASSYGGPLRTEAFF. The CDR3 DNA reads TGTGCCAGCAGTTACGGAGGACCCCTGCGGACTGAAGCTTTCTTT.

In this sample, this clonotype turned up many times. The chain is built from TRBV2 and TRBJ2-1; the D is unclear. CDR3 size: 16 residues. Germline V lookup: CDR1 SNHLY, CDR2 FYNNEI. V lost 5 bases to trimming and J lost 1 base, with 15 bases between them. In DNA form, the CDR3 reads TGTGCCAGCAGTCGGACCGTAATAAGATCCTACAATGAGCAGTTCTTC. Its protein product is CASSRTVIRSYNEQFF.

This clonotype was counted ten times or more. DNA of the CDR3: TGTGCCACCAGCAGAGGGGCCGGGACTAGTTCCTACGAGCAGTACTTC. This gives the protein CATSRGAGTSSYEQYF. The chain has TRBV15 and TRBJ2-7; 8 bases are a match to TRBD2. This CDR3 has 16 amino acids. V dropped 1 base and J dropped 1; count of bases not matched to a gene: 6. The germline V gene encodes CDR1 LNHNV and CDR2 YYDKDF (reference sequence).

Concerning this clonotype itself: One base away lies a much larger clone, so this may be a sequencing read error. The chain combines TRBV20-1 with TRBJ2-1, with 8 bases that match TRBD2. From germline, CDR1 is DFQATT and CDR2 SNEGSKA (reference sequence). The CDR3 length is 17 residues. The CDR3 is CSTRAVLTSASYNEQFF. CDR3 bases: TGCAGTACTAGAGCTGTTTTGACTAGCGCTTCCTACAATGAGCAGTTCTTC.

A remark on this clonotype: This may be a read error: a much more frequent sequence differs by one nucleotide. This chain joins TRBV6-1 and TRBJ1-2, with 11 positions matching TRBD1. The germline V gene encodes CDR1 MNHNS and CDR2 SASEGT. The CDR3 sequence is 15 residues long. In nucleotides, the CDR3 is TGTGCCAGCAGTAAAAGGGACAGGGGGAACTATGGCGACACCTTC. It yields the protein CASSKRDRGNYGDTF.

The V call is TRBV12-3 or TRBV12-4, the J call TRBJ2-3, with D perhaps TRBD2 (7 bases). V lost 2 bases to trimming and J lost 0 bases, with 12 bases between them. The CDR3 totals 16 residues. In DNA form, the CDR3 reads TGTGCCAGCAGTTTATATGGCGGGGGCAGCACAGATACGCAGTATTTT. It specifies CASSLYGGGSTDTQYF.